This T cell receptor beta chain originates from a study of T cell responses to AZD1222 COVID-19 vaccine. At the level of the study: Pooling was applied to second doses at about 4 or about 12 weeks. Study-level points and caveats: Most donors were white British and more were female, and clonal diversity was possibly underestimated. At study baseline, merely a handful of AZD1222 recipients were seropositive. Spike-wide coverage was observed for vaccine-associated CD4 TCRs, with dominant responses at 160-218 and 743-854.

The table came from immunoSEQ multiplex PCR; TCRdb's copy has only in-frame clones and leaves some out. This table has more than 110,000 clones, approximately 92% appearing once. Points on this clone: The antigen remains unidentified.

This specimen was peripheral blood, taken on day 0 of AZD1222 vaccination. The TCR was taken from an adult in good health.

The CDR3 nucleotides read TGCGCCAGCAGCCCGCGGGGGGGCAGCACAGATACGCAGTATTTT. Protein: CASSPRGGSTDTQYF. This chain joins TRBV5-1 and TRBJ2-3; TRBD2 matches at 9 bases. Germline V gene data show CDR1 as SGHRS and CDR2 as YFSETQ. V shed 4 bases and J 0 bases; nucleotides not matched to a gene: 3. This CDR3 comprises 15 residues. The full variable domain, rest sourced from reference TRBV5-1 and TRBJ2-3, is KAGVTQTPRYLIKTRGQQVTLSCSPISGHRSVSWYQQTPGQGLQFLFEYFSETQRNKGNFPGRFSGRQFSNSRSEMNVSTLELGDSALYLCASSPRGGSTDTQYFGPGTRLTVL.